This TCR gamma chain appears in the sequencing data of a study of gamma-delta T cells after stem cell transplantation. TCRdb processed the RT-PCR reads again with the CATT caller. Of about 5,000 gamma-chain clones in the sample, around 21% were seen once. This clone was observed a handful of times. Other nucleotide sequences in the sample specify the same CDR3. CDR3 size: 11 residues. V lost 0 bases, J lost 13 bases, and 6 bases stayed unmatched. Germline V gene data show CDR1 as EGSNGY and CDR2 as YDSYNSKV. This receptor was obtained from a human donor. It is not recorded whose cells these are; they may come from a transplant donor. The gene calls are TRGV2 and TRGJ1 or TRGJ2. The sequencing sample was made of gamma-delta T cells. The CDR3 spells CATWDGRGKLF. The DNA for the CDR3 is TGTGCCACCTGGGACGGGCGAGGAAAACTCTTT.